This T cell receptor (beta chain) comes out of a study of blood T cell repertoires in COVID-19. Study overall: Both acute and convalescent COVID-19 samples were obtained from the United States, Italy and Spain.

The CDR3 is made up of 14 amino acids. Germline V gene lookup returns CDR1 SGHTA and CDR2 FQGNSA. Trimming took off 1 base at V and 4 bases at J, with 10 bases between the two ends. Libraries were prepared by immunoSEQ multiplex PCR; TCRdb keeps only in-frame clonotypes and omits some of them. The sample contains 140,000 to 150,000 clones, 88% of which appear only once. Material: PBMCs or T cells enriched from blood (not recorded which). The TCR originated in a young woman with acute COVID-19. The chain combines TRBV7-2 with TRBJ2-5; weak D call: TRBD2 (5 bases). The CDR3 DNA reads TGTGCCAGCAGCTTAGTCGGCGGGCGAGAGACCCAGTACTTC. It specifies CASSLVGGRETQYF.